This T cell receptor (beta chain) is drawn from a study of OX40 agonist ivuxolimab in advanced cancers. In the study overall: The costimulatory receptor OX40 (CD134) was targeted by ivuxolimab, a fully human IgG2 agonistic monoclonal antibody. Prior anti-PD-1, anti-PD-L1 or anti-CTLA-4 therapy was permitted, and approximately 39% of dose-escalation patients had received checkpoint inhibitors. A male proportion of 75% to 85% and a mean age of approximately 61 years, ranging from roughly 23 to 90, were recorded for the dose-escalation cohort. The purpose of peripheral TCRbeta sequencing was to test whether ivuxolimab changed TCR sequence diversity and led to clonal T-cell expansion. Of the approximately 50 patients in dose escalation, around 19 had hepatocellular carcinoma, around 15 had melanoma, 9 had renal cell carcinoma and 9 had head and neck cancer. The paper covers the monotherapy dose-escalation part of the phase I ivuxolimab trial, which included N ≈ 52 patients. Partial responses occurred in three dose-escalation patients: two with cutaneous melanoma and one with hepatocellular carcinoma. Intravenous ivuxolimab was administered to patients every 2 weeks at six dose levels: 0.01, 0.1, 0.3, 1.5, 3 and 10 mg/kg. What the research found in general, with its limitations: In the 0.1-3.0 mg/kg groups, partial responders were among the patients with the lowest normalized peripheral clonal expansion, particularly in CD8+ T cells. After ivuxolimab, CD8+ T cells had more expanded clones than CD4+ T cells on average. The antigen specificity of the peripheral T cells that underwent clonal expansion was not determined. At doses of 0.1 to 3.0 mg/kg, clonal expansion of both CD4+ and CD8+ T cells in blood was seen between baseline and week 6. Low levels of normalized T-cell clonal expansion were also shown by some nonresponding patients.

From cysteine to phenylalanine, the CDR3 is 16 amino acids long. The retained sequence is limited to the CDR3, 48 bases, with the frame set at the first base. CDR1 is given as MDHEN and CDR2 as SYDVKM, both from the germline V gene. Here V drops 10 bases and J drops 6 bases, and the junction holds 17 bases not matched to any gene. Patients with a history of autoimmune disease or receiving systemic immunosuppression were excluded from the trial. Peripheral blood for TCR sequencing was collected from all dose cohorts at baseline, on cycle 4 day 1, and on cycle 7 day 1. The samples were taken from a phase I, first-in-human, multicenter, open-label dose-escalation trial of ivuxolimab. Adults with locally advanced or metastatic melanoma, renal cell carcinoma, hepatocellular carcinoma or head and neck squamous cell carcinoma were enrolled in the trial. Before TCR sequencing, CD4+ T cells and CD8+ T cells from peripheral blood were sorted into separate populations.

As for this clone: The clone's antigen remains unknown. Per-nucleotide qualities are absent, and no much larger clonotype sits a single base away.

Genomic DNA was isolated from the sorted cells so that the TCRbeta CDR3 region could be sequenced. The immunoSEQ Assay was used for sequencing of TCRbeta CDR3 regions. Here the immuneACCESS table is served through TCRdb, limited to in-frame sequences with V and J called. Missing clones are a known gap in these copies; in checked studies unresolved V genes cover under half, and the rest lacks a known reason. The sample table records tens of thousands of clones; 80% to 85% of these occur just once. The top ten clones comprise 20% to 30% of the sample. The chain couples TRBV28 to TRBJ2-2, with 7 bases aligning to TRBD2. This receptor was obtained from an adult with an advanced solid tumor such as melanoma, head and neck, liver or kidney cancer. The specimen was CD4+ or CD8+ T cells sorted from blood, collected in a trial of the OX40 agonist ivuxolimab. Here is the DNA: TGTGCCACCACTAAGTACGGGACTATAGACGCCGGGGAGCTGTTTTTT. This gives the protein CATTKYGTIDAGELFF.